The clone carrying this TCR beta chain was observed a handful of times. Its antigen is currently unknown. The record originates from a study of CD8 T cells in ankylosing spondylitis. Researchers built TCR beta libraries using quantitative 5'-RACE with molecular barcodes. TCRdb re-analysed the 5' RACE reads in MiXCR, keeping a single row per CDR3 protein. This table holds some 700,000 distinct CDR3 sequences, 15% to 20% found once. The CDR3 sequence is 13 residues long. CDR1 is MNHEY and CDR2 is SVGAGI in the germline V gene. The germline V and J ends were trimmed by 2 bases and 9 bases, with 11 bases remaining between them. Findings and limits, study-wide: Apparently characteristic of ankylosing spondylitis blood was a TCR beta motif (about 8 highly homologous variants). Disease-linked clones had a CD8+ phenotype and relatively low frequency in peripheral blood.

The genes are TRBV6-5 and TRBJ2-1, with D maybe TRBD2 (6 bases). The sequence derives from a male donor with ankylosing spondylitis. Sequencing was performed on blood, either unsorted or a sorted T cell fraction (not recorded which). CDR3 sequence (DNA): TGTGCCAGCAGTTACGGGCCCGGGGGTGAGCAGTTCTTC. Translated, it gives CASSYGPGGEQFF.